The entry below describes one TCR beta chain. This sample is drawn from a study of OX40 agonist ivuxolimab in advanced cancers. Study details: Patients achieving partial responses numbered three: one hepatocellular carcinoma case and two cutaneous melanoma cases.

Sequencing was performed with immunoSEQ multiplex PCR; in TCRdb, only in-frame clones are kept and a portion is missing. The repertoire holds some 67,000 clones, with nearly 90% as singletons. It was autoimmune disease history or systemic immunosuppression that excluded patients. The CDR3 length is 13 residues. The ends were cut back, 0 bases at V and 1 base at J, with 4 bases in the middle. The germline V gene has CDR1 MNHEY and CDR2 SVGAGI. This specimen was CD4+ or CD8+ T cells sorted from blood, taken in a trial of the OX40 agonist ivuxolimab. The TCR was taken from an adult with an advanced solid tumor such as melanoma, head and neck, liver or kidney cancer. V is TRBV6-5 and J is TRBJ2-7; unclear D gene. The CDR3 region has the DNA TGTGCCAGCAGTTACTCCCGATCCTACGAGCAGTACTTC. Translated, it gives CASSYSRSYEQYF.